One and the same sample provided the 9 T cell receptor beta chains below, sequenced in a study of cytomegalovirus exposure and HLA in healthy donors. TCRdb's copy holds only in-frame clones and misses some; the assay was immunoSEQ multiplex PCR. The sample lists roughly 330,000 clones; about 85% were seen once. Sample: PBMCs. Receptors originate from a woman in her thirties in good health and CMV-seropositive.

This chain joins TRBV7-7 and TRBJ2-1, with TRBD1 matching over 7 bases. This CDR3 is built from 15 residues. Germline V gene sequence: CDR1 SSHAT, CDR2 FNYEAQ (reference sequence). The V and J ends lost 5 bases and 7 bases, in that order; junction bases with no gene match: 11. DNA of the CDR3: TGTGCCAGCAGCCCCGACAGGGTAGCAAGAAATGAGCAGTTCTTC. Protein: CASSPDRVARNEQFF.

The CDR3 spells CAISRTTSSYEQYF. The CDR3 nucleotides are TGTGCCATCAGTAGGACTACAAGCTCCTACGAGCAGTACTTC. V gene TRBV10-3 combines with J gene TRBJ2-7; weak D call: TRBD2 (6 bases). V lost 5 bases and J 0 bases, leaving 11 bases between the germline ends. Germline values: CDR1 ENHRY, CDR2 SYGVKD. This CDR3 spans 14 amino acids.

The V gene is TRBV30, the J gene TRBJ2-3; 9 bases are a match to TRBD2. Per germline, CDR1 GTSNPN and CDR2 SVGIG (reference sequence). After removal of 1 base from V and 4 bases from J, the junction contained 6 bases not matched to a gene. This CDR3 has 15 amino acids. The CDR3 DNA reads TGTGCCTGGAGTGCGGACGGCGGGGGGGCAGATACGCAGTATTTT. It codes for CAWSADGGGADTQYF. Variable domain in full (rest from reference TRBV30 and TRBJ2-3): SQTIHQWPATLVQPVGSPLSLECTVEGTSNPNLYWYRQAAGRGLQLLFYSVGIGQISSEVPQNLSASRPQDRQFILSSKKLLLSDSGFYLCAWSADGGGADTQYFGPGTRLTVL.

This sequence joins TRBV5-4 and TRBJ1-1; D is uncertain. The length of the CDR3 is 12 residues. Trimming pared 0 bases from V and 4 bases from J, leaving 4 bases between. Germline lookup yields CDR1 SGHNT and CDR2 YYREEE (reference sequence). The CDR3 DNA is TGTGCCAGCAGCTTGGACGTCACTGAAGCTTTCTTT. It codes for CASSLDVTEAFF.

The chain joins TRBV28 to TRBJ1-5, with D unresolved. V was shortened by 5 bases and J by 8 bases, with 13 bases between the two germline ends. Germline values: CDR1 MDHEN, CDR2 SYDVKM. The CDR3 spans 13 residues. The CDR3 reads CASSTDNLEPQHF. In DNA, the CDR3 is TGTGCCAGCAGTACAGACAATTTGGAGCCCCAGCATTTT.

This sequence joins TRBV5-6 and TRBJ2-3, with TRBD2 matching over 11 bases. Germline loops: CDR1 SGHDT, CDR2 YYEEEE. The CDR3 has 16 residues. V was clipped by 0 bases and J by 3 bases; unmatched bases: 3. The CDR3 protein is CASSLGLAGKTDTQYF. CDR3 bases: TGTGCCAGCAGCTTGGGACTAGCGGGGAAGACAGATACGCAGTATTTT.

The chain links TRBV7-6 to TRBJ2-2; 10 bases line up with TRBD1. CDR1 and CDR2 from the germline V gene are SGHVS and FNYEAQ. J was trimmed by 4 bases and V by 8 bases; bases with no gene match: 22. CDR3 size: 20 residues. The CDR3 coding sequence is TGTGCCAGCTATGGGTCCAATAATGACAGGGGGCGTATGGGCACCGGGGAGCTGTTTTTT. Translating it yields CASYGSNNDRGRMGTGELFF.

The V call is TRBV27, the J call TRBJ2-2; D is uncertain. V was clipped by 4 bases and J by 9 bases, with 18 bases between them. CDR1 MNHEY and CDR2 SMNVEV come from the germline V gene (reference sequence). The CDR3 has 15 amino acids. DNA for the CDR3: TGTGCCAGCAGTTACCGGTCCACCCATGGCCGGGAGCTGTTTTTT. It codes for CASSYRSTHGRELFF.

The V call is TRBV4-2, the J call TRBJ2-1; TRBD2 agrees at 13 bases. Germline assignment: CDR1 LGHNA and CDR2 YNFKEQ. V gave up 0 bases and J gave up 9 bases; unmatched junction bases: 5. The CDR3 extends over 16 amino acids. The CDR3 DNA is TGTGCCAGCAGCCAAGATGAACTAGCGGGAGGGGCTGAGCAGTTCTTC. Translating it yields CASSQDELAGGAEQFF.